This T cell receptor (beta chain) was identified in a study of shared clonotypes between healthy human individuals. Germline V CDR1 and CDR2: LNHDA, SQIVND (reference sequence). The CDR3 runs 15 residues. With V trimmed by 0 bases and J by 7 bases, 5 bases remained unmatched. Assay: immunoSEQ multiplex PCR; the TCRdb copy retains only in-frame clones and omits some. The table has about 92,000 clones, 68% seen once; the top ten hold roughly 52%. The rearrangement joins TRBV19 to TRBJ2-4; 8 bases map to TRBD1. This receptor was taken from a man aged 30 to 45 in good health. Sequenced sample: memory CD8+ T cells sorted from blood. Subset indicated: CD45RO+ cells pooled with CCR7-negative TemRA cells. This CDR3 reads CASSIDQGAMNIQYF. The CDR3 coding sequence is TGTGCCAGTAGTATAGATCAGGGGGCAATGAACATTCAGTACTTC. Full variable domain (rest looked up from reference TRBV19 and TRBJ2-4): DGGITQSPKYLFRKEGQNVTLSCEQNLNHDAMYWYRQDPGQGLRLIYYSQIVNDFQKGDIAEGYSVSREKKESFPLTVTSAQKNPTAFYLCASSIDQGAMNIQYFGAGTRLSVL.